These 25 T cell receptor beta chains were sequenced from one sample in a study of blood T cell repertoires in COVID-19. Generated by immunoSEQ multiplex PCR, the TCRdb table keeps only in-frame clones and is missing some. Of roughly 340,000 clones in the sample, approximately 87% were seen once. The sample comprised PBMCs or T cells enriched from blood (not recorded which). The receptors shown here come from a man in his forties in a cohort exposed to, infected with or recovered from COVID-19 (not recorded which).

CDR3 residues: CASSLVGSGYEQYF. In DNA, the CDR3 is TGTGCCAGCAGTTTAGTGGGGAGCGGCTACGAGCAGTACTTC. This chain connects TRBV28 to TRBJ2-7; possible D gene TRBD2, 5 bases. The CDR3 runs 14 residues. Per the germline V gene, CDR1 is MDHEN and CDR2 is SYDVKM. V was shortened by 2 bases and J by 3 bases, with 11 bases between the two germline ends.

The chain couples TRBV5-1 to TRBJ2-2, with TRBD1 as a possible D gene (6 bases). This CDR3 has 15 residues. Between the trimmed V and J ends, which lost 4 bases and 7 bases, there was a span of 17 bases. The germline V gene encodes CDR1 SGHRS and CDR2 YFSETQ. CDR3 amino acids: CASSARGLGGGELFF. The CDR3 DNA is TGCGCCAGCAGCGCCAGGGGCCTAGGTGGCGGGGAGCTGTTTTTT.

This chain links TRBV7-9 with TRBJ2-7; D is unclear. Germline V gene lookup returns CDR1 SEHNR and CDR2 FQNEAQ (reference sequence). The CDR3 sequence is 14 residues long. Between the trimmed V and J ends, which lost 2 bases and 3 bases, there was a span of 11 bases. CDR3 coding DNA: TGTGCCAGCAGCTTAATGTCACAGAGCTACGAGCAGTACTTC. Encoded protein: CASSLMSQSYEQYF.

Here the CDR3 reads CSVEVQTRIYNEQFF. The CDR3 region has the DNA TGCAGCGTTGAAGTGCAGACTAGGATTTACAATGAGCAGTTCTTC. The chain carries TRBV29-1 and TRBJ2-1; possible D gene TRBD2, 6 bases. Germline assignment: CDR1 SQVTM and CDR2 ANQGSEA. The CDR3 runs to 15 residues. V was clipped by 1 base and J by 4 bases, with 14 bases between them.

The V gene is TRBV7-6, the J gene TRBJ2-5; a weak D match, TRBD2 (5 bases). V was pared by 5 bases and J by 0 bases, with 16 bases between. The CDR3 extends over 16 amino acids. Looked up from germline, CDR1 is SGHVS and CDR2 is FNYEAQ. The CDR3 reads CASSRLAEEHQETQYF. The DNA for the CDR3 is TGTGCCAGCAGCAGACTGGCGGAGGAGCACCAAGAGACCCAGTACTTC.

The rearrangement uses TRBV2 and TRBJ2-3, with TRBD2 as a possible D gene (6 bases). V lost 7 bases to trimming and J lost 0 bases, with 14 bases between them. The germline V gene has CDR1 SNHLY and CDR2 FYNNEI. The CDR3 loop spans 15 amino acids. In DNA, the CDR3 is TGTGCCAGCACTAGGGACTTCCCTAGCACAGATACGCAGTATTTT. Its protein product is CASTRDFPSTDTQYF. Supplemented by reference TRBV2 and TRBJ2-3, the full variable domain reads EPEVTQTPSHQVTQMGQEVILRCVPISNHLYFYWYRQILGQKVEFLVSFYNNEISEKSEIFDDQFSVERPDGSNFTLKIRSTKLEDSAMYFCASTRDFPSTDTQYFGPGTRLTVL.

This clone was recorded only once. The genes are TRBV7-9 and TRBJ2-1, with 9 bases lining up with TRBD2. The CDR3 runs 16 residues. The J segment lost 3 bases and the V segment lost 2 bases, leaving 5 bases of the junction unmatched. Germline-derived CDR1 and CDR2 are SEHNR and FQNEAQ (reference sequence). For the CDR3, the DNA is TGTGCCAGCAGCTTACAGCTAGCGGGACGCTACAATGAGCAGTTCTTC. Its protein product is CASSLQLAGRYNEQFF.

The chain couples TRBV27 to TRBJ2-2, with 12 nucleotides matching TRBD1. V trimming: 7 bases; J trimming: 5 bases; junction bases outside the gene matches: 8. Germline assignment: CDR1 MNHEY and CDR2 SMNVEV (reference sequence). This CDR3 has 16 amino acids. The CDR3 region has the DNA TGTGCCAGCACCATGGGACAGGGGGCTTTTACCGGGGAGCTGTTTTTT. It is translated as CASTMGQGAFTGELFF.

This chain joins TRBV5-8 and TRBJ1-1; 9 nucleotides match TRBD1. The V gene's germline CDR1 is SGHTS and CDR2 YDEGEE. The CDR3 is 14 amino acids. V shed 4 bases and J 6 bases; nucleotides not matched to a gene: 7. CDR3 sequence (DNA): TGTGCCAGCAGCGGGACAGGGTGGGAAGCTGAAGCTTTCTTT. Protein sequence: CASSGTGWEAEAFF.

The chain is built from TRBV6-5 and TRBJ2-7, with 12 bases identical to TRBD2. V lost 5 bases to trimming and J lost 5 bases; unmatched junction nucleotides: 4. The CDR3 is 14 residues long. Germline V lookup: CDR1 MNHEY, CDR2 SVGAGI. CDR3 residues: CASSPTSGSHEQYF. The CDR3 coding sequence is TGTGCCAGCAGTCCGACTAGCGGGAGTCACGAGCAGTACTTC.

The chain recombines TRBV7-2 with TRBJ2-5; 9 bases line up with TRBD2. Germline loops: CDR1 SGHTA, CDR2 FQGNSA. The CDR3 is 15 amino acids. After removal of 5 bases from V and 4 bases from J, the junction contained 8 bases not matched to a gene. CDR3 nucleotides: TGTGCCAGCAGCCAGACTACTAGCGGGCGAGAGACCCAGTACTTC. Translating it yields CASSQTTSGRETQYF. The variable domain in full, completed from reference TRBV7-2 and TRBJ2-5, reads GAGVSQSPSNKVTEKGKDVELRCDPISGHTALYWYRQSLGQGLEFLIYFQGNSAPDKSGLPSDRFSAERTGGSVSTLTIQRTQQEDSAVYLCASSQTTSGRETQYFGPGTRLLVL.

The J gene is TRBJ2-7, the V gene TRBV4-1; D is unclear. The CDR3 sequence is 14 residues long. The V and J ends lost 0 bases and 2 bases respectively, with 8 bases between them. The germline V gene has CDR1 MGHRA and CDR2 YSYEKL. The CDR3 spells CASSQDLRAYEQYF. In DNA, the CDR3 is TGCGCCAGCAGCCAAGATTTAAGAGCCTACGAGCAGTACTTC.

CDR3 sequence: CASSVATGAKNTIYF. CDR3 sequence (DNA): TGTGCCAGCAGCGTAGCTACGGGAGCGAAAAACACCATATATTTT. This chain links TRBV9 with TRBJ1-3; D unclear. CDR3 length: 15 amino acids. Germline CDR1 and CDR2: SGDLS and YYNGEE. V was cut by 0 bases and J by 6 bases, with 13 bases left in between.

The chain is built from TRBV2 and TRBJ2-2; D is possibly TRBD1 (6 bases). The germline V and J ends were trimmed by 6 bases and 6 bases, with 14 bases remaining between them. This CDR3 spans 14 amino acids. Germline V CDR1 and CDR2: SNHLY, FYNNEI. The CDR3 nucleotides are TGTGCCAGCAGCCCGGTTGGGGGCGCCGGGGAGCTGTTTTTT. It codes for CASSPVGGAGELFF.

The genes are TRBV19 and TRBJ2-5, with a possible D match to TRBD2 (5 bases). Trimming shortened V by 5 bases and J by 4 bases, and 17 bases separated the two germline ends. The length of the CDR3 is 15 residues. Looked up from germline, CDR1 is LNHDA and CDR2 is SQIVND (reference sequence). CDR3 in amino acids: CASSSRALGGETQYF. CDR3 bases: TGTGCCAGTAGTTCCCGGGCCCTCGGAGGAGAGACCCAGTACTTC. Full variable domain (outside the CDR3, taken from reference TRBV19 and TRBJ2-5): DGGITQSPKYLFRKEGQNVTLSCEQNLNHDAMYWYRQDPGQGLRLIYYSQIVNDFQKGDIAEGYSVSREKKESFPLTVTSAQKNPTAFYLCASSSRALGGETQYFGPGTRLLVL.

V is TRBV19 and J is TRBJ1-6, with D uncertain. The V end lost 7 bases, the J end lost 6 bases, and 19 bases lay between the germline ends. The CDR3 spans 16 residues. Germline CDR1 reads LNHDA; CDR2 reads SQIVND (reference sequence). The CDR3 region has the DNA TGTGCCAGTATCCGGCAGGCGGGCCAGTTTAATTCACCCCTCCACTTT. Translated, it gives CASIRQAGQFNSPLHF.

The V gene is TRBV28, the J gene TRBJ2-7; D is possibly TRBD2 (5 bases). The length of the CDR3 is 14 residues. Trimming took 2 bases from V and 1 from J, leaving 9 bases between them. Germline CDR1 is MDHEN and CDR2 is SYDVKM. In DNA, the CDR3 is TGTGCCAGCAGTTTAGGAGGCCGATCCTACGAGCAGTACTTC. It translates to CASSLGGRSYEQYF. The whole variable domain, filled in from reference TRBV28 and TRBJ2-7, reads DVKVTQSSRYLVKRTGEKVFLECVQDMDHENMFWYRQDPGLGLRLIYFSYDVKMKEKGDIPEGYSVSREKKERFSLILESASTNQTSMYLCASSLGGRSYEQYFGPGTRLTVT.

This rearrangement joins TRBV5-1 to TRBJ1-3, with D perhaps TRBD1 (5 bases). The CDR3 covers 14 residues. From germline, CDR1 is SGHRS and CDR2 YFSETQ. V dropped 2 bases and J dropped 7 bases, with 13 bases sitting between them. CDR3 DNA sequence: TGCGCCAGCAGCTTCCTTGGAGGGGCGAACACCATATATTTT. Its translation is CASSFLGGANTIYF. Variable domain in full (rest from reference TRBV5-1 and TRBJ1-3): KAGVTQTPRYLIKTRGQQVTLSCSPISGHRSVSWYQQTPGQGLQFLFEYFSETQRNKGNFPGRFSGRQFSNSRSEMNVSTLELGDSALYLCASSFLGGANTIYFGEGSWLTVV.

V and J are TRBV10-3 and TRBJ1-1; 7 nucleotides agree with TRBD1. From germline, CDR1 is ENHRY and CDR2 SYGVKD. The CDR3 totals 14 residues. V was pared by 10 bases and J by 2 bases, with 10 bases of the junction left unmatched. The CDR3 sequence is CATVRQGKNTEAFF. The CDR3, as DNA: TGTGCCACGGTTAGACAGGGAAAAAACACTGAAGCTTTCTTT.

The chain has TRBV5-1 and TRBJ1-2; D is uncertain. In germline, CDR1 is SGHRS, CDR2 YFSETQ. This CDR3 region has 15 residues. Trimming stripped 3 bases from V and 0 bases from J, with 12 bases between. Here the CDR3 reads CASSSNTGTNYGYTF. The CDR3 DNA sequence: TGCGCCAGCAGCTCAAACACCGGGACTAACTATGGCTACACCTTC.

The J gene is TRBJ2-1, the V gene TRBV9; D is perhaps TRBD2 (6 bases). From germline, CDR1 is SGDLS and CDR2 YYNGEE. The CDR3 extends over 14 amino acids. V was shortened by 0 bases and J by 6 bases, with 10 bases between the two germline ends. The CDR3: CASSVGGLFNEQFF. The CDR3 DNA reads TGTGCCAGCAGCGTAGGGGGACTCTTCAATGAGCAGTTCTTC.

The gene calls are TRBV10-3 and TRBJ2-1, with TRBD1 matching over 11 bases. Unmatched junction bases numbered 11, after V lost 10 bases and J lost 9 bases. The CDR3 sequence is 14 residues long. Germline CDR1 reads ENHRY; CDR2 reads SYGVKD. The CDR3 sequence is CATSGTGGPGEQFF. The CDR3 bases are TGTGCCACCTCCGGGACAGGGGGACCAGGTGAGCAGTTCTTC.

CDR3 nucleotide sequence: TGTGCCATCGAGCGGGAGGGCTTCGATTACAATGAGCAGTTCTTC. As protein: CAIEREGFDYNEQFF. The chain carries TRBV7-9 and TRBJ2-1, with TRBD2 matching over 10 bases. Germline-derived CDR1 and CDR2 are SEHNR and FQNEAQ (reference sequence). The CDR3 spans 15 residues. The V gene end was trimmed by 10 bases and the J gene end by 4 bases; junction bases not matched to a gene: 10.

The chain carries TRBV5-1 and TRBJ2-2; 7 bases agree with TRBD2. The J segment lost 2 bases and the V segment lost 0 bases, leaving 4 bases of the junction unmatched. The CDR3 totals 16 residues. The germline CDR1 and CDR2 sequences are SGHRS and YFSETQ. The CDR3 sequence is CASSLEVAGNTGELFF. CDR3 coding DNA: TGCGCCAGCAGCTTGGAGGTAGCGGGCAACACCGGGGAGCTGTTTTTT.

As DNA, the CDR3 is TGTGCCAGCGGCAGGAACTATGGCTACACCTTC. It specifies CASGRNYGYTF. V usage is TRBV27 and J usage is TRBJ1-2; D call uncertain. The CDR3 runs 11 residues. Germline CDR1 and CDR2: MNHEY and SMNVEV (reference sequence). Trimming removed 8 bases from V and 2 bases from J, with 6 bases in between.